The 17 T cell receptor beta chains listed next were all sequenced from one sample in a study of T cell responses to AZD1222 COVID-19 vaccine. Produced via immunoSEQ multiplex PCR; TCRdb's table is partial and in-frame only. The sample holds 80,000 to 95,000 clones, roughly nine tenths seen once. This material consisted of peripheral blood, taken on day 0 of AZD1222 vaccination. These receptors were taken from an adult in good health.

CDR3 DNA sequence: TGTGCCAGCAGTGATTTGGCTAAGGGGGAGGGTGAGCAGTTCTTC. Translated: CASSDLAKGEGEQFF. The chain joins TRBV2 to TRBJ2-1; a weak D match, TRBD2 (7 bases). CDR3 length: 15 amino acids. Germline V lookup: CDR1 SNHLY, CDR2 FYNNEI. V was cut by 3 bases and J by 9 bases, with 18 bases left in between.

The rearrangement joins TRBV6-6 to TRBJ1-1; 7 bases align to TRBD1. CDR3 length: 17 residues. With V trimmed by 5 bases and J by 3 bases, 15 bases remained unmatched. CDR1 and CDR2 (germline): MNHNY, SVGAGI (reference sequence). The CDR3 loop is CASSRRKNRGLDTEAFF. DNA of the CDR3: TGTGCCAGCAGTCGACGAAAGAACAGGGGCCTGGACACTGAAGCTTTCTTT.

The chain links TRBV7-3 to TRBJ1-1; no clear D. CDR1 is SGHTA and CDR2 is FQGTGA in the germline V gene. The CDR3 sequence is 14 residues long. Trimming pared 5 bases from V and 4 bases from J, leaving 14 bases between. The CDR3 DNA reads as TGTGCCAGCAGCCGAAGTCCGGGAGCCACTGAAGCTTTCTTT. It specifies CASSRSPGATEAFF.

The chain is built from TRBV4-1 and TRBJ2-1, with no clear D. The CDR3 has 15 residues. Trimming pared 2 bases from V and 2 bases from J, leaving 10 bases between. Germline CDR1 MGHRA, CDR2 YSYEKL. Written as DNA, the CDR3 is TGCGCCAGCAGCCAATCCATTTCGACCTACAATGAGCAGTTCTTC. Protein product: CASSQSISTYNEQFF.

J is TRBJ2-4 and V is TRBV6-4, with 12 bases matching TRBD2. V lost 9 bases to trimming and J lost 7 bases; unmatched junction nucleotides: 7. CDR3 length equals 14 residues. Germline loops: CDR1 MRHNA, CDR2 SNTAGT. CDR3 loop: CASPLAGGGNIQYF. In DNA, the CDR3 is TGTGCCAGTCCTCTAGCGGGAGGGGGGAACATTCAGTACTTC.

Written as DNA, the CDR3 is TGTGCCACCAGTGAGACTAGCGGGAGGGCCCTGAATGAGCAGTTCTTC. This gives the protein CATSETSGRALNEQFF. The chain joins TRBV24-1 to TRBJ2-1; TRBD2 matches 14 bases. Trimming at V came to 4 bases and at J to 7 bases, leaving 5 bases not matched to a gene. Looked up from germline, CDR1 is KGHDR and CDR2 is SFDVKD. The CDR3 length is 16 residues.

The chain couples TRBV19 to TRBJ2-3, with 7 bases matching TRBD2. Trimming at V came to 2 bases and at J to 0 bases, leaving 8 bases not matched to a gene. Germline CDR1 reads LNHDA; CDR2 reads SQIVND (reference sequence). CDR3 length: 17 amino acids. The CDR3 here is CASSIRGTKTSTDTQYF. In DNA, the CDR3 is TGTGCCAGTAGTATACGAGGGACTAAAACAAGCACAGATACGCAGTATTTT.

The chain carries TRBV27 and TRBJ2-7; TRBD2 agrees at 9 bases. Germline V gene lookup returns CDR1 MNHEY and CDR2 SMNVEV (reference sequence). The length of the CDR3 is 16 residues. The junction had 8 bases not matched to a gene; V was cut back by 2 bases and J by 3 bases. The CDR3 sequence: CASSLTPGLADYEQYF. The CDR3 DNA sequence: TGTGCCAGCAGTTTAACACCGGGACTAGCCGACTACGAGCAGTACTTC.

The rearrangement joins TRBV25-1 to TRBJ1-4; D remains unclear. Looked up from germline, CDR1 is MGHDK and CDR2 is SYGVNS. The V end lost 5 bases, the J end lost 5 bases, and 6 bases lay between the germline ends. CDR3 length: 12 amino acids. The CDR3 DNA is TGTGCCAGCAGTCGAGAAAATGAAAAACTGTTTTTT. Residues: CASSRENEKLFF.

This clone was observed once. V and J are TRBV18 and TRBJ2-1; 7 nucleotides line up with TRBD1. This CDR3 is 14 amino acids long. Germline values: CDR1 KGHSH, CDR2 LQKENI. With V trimmed by 2 bases and J by 6 bases, 4 bases remained unmatched. CDR3 in amino acids: CASSPTGVVNEQFF. The CDR3 nucleotides read TGTGCCAGCTCACCAACAGGGGTCGTCAATGAGCAGTTCTTC.

This chain joins TRBV5-4 and TRBJ1-2; 8 positions agree with TRBD1. CDR1 and CDR2 from the germline V gene are SGHNT and YYREEE (reference sequence). The CDR3 runs to 19 residues. Losses at the gene ends were 4 bases for V and 6 bases for J; bases not matched to a gene: 23. The CDR3 DNA is TGTGCCAGCAGCCCCCCATCTTCGGACAGGGAGTCGTTTAAGGATGGCTACACCTTC. Translating it yields CASSPPSSDRESFKDGYTF.

The chain joins TRBV19 to TRBJ2-3; D gene unclear. The CDR3 extends over 12 amino acids. V lost 3 bases, J lost 6 bases, and 7 bases lay in between. Germline V lookup: CDR1 LNHDA, CDR2 SQIVND (reference sequence). CDR3 amino acids: CASSIRVDTQYF. In DNA form, the CDR3 reads TGTGCCAGTAGTATTCGTGTGGATACGCAGTATTTT.

V and J are TRBV5-8 and TRBJ2-7, with a possible D match to TRBD1 (6 bases). The CDR3 is 17 amino acids. V was shortened by 0 bases and J by 2 bases, with 18 bases between the two germline ends. CDR1 SGHTS and CDR2 YDEGEE come from the germline V gene. This chain's CDR3 is CASSLARMTGTTYEQYF. Written as DNA, the CDR3 is TGTGCCAGCAGCTTGGCACGGATGACAGGAACAACCTACGAGCAGTACTTC.

The chain joins TRBV19 to TRBJ1-5; D gene unclear. The CDR3 is 15 amino acids. Trimming removed 5 bases at V and 5 bases at J, with 16 bases between. The germline gives CDR1 LNHDA, CDR2 SQIVND (reference sequence). For the CDR3, the DNA is TGTGCCAGTAGTTTCATGCAGGACCCTGATCAGCCCCAGCATTTT. Translating gives CASSFMQDPDQPQHF.

The rearrangement joins TRBV5-4 to TRBJ1-1; D uncertain. Germline V lookup: CDR1 SGHNT, CDR2 YYREEE (reference sequence). V was pared by 5 bases and J by 0 bases, with 8 bases between. The CDR3 is 13 residues long. CDR3 in amino acids: CASRNYLNTEAFF. DNA for the CDR3: TGTGCCAGCAGGAATTACCTGAACACTGAAGCTTTCTTT.

This chain joins TRBV30 and TRBJ2-7; a weak D match, TRBD1 (6 bases). V was cut by 0 bases and J by 6 bases, with 12 bases left in between. The CDR3 is made up of 13 amino acids. Germline lookup yields CDR1 GTSNPN and CDR2 SVGIG (reference sequence). CDR3 in DNA: TGTGCCTGGAGTGTAGCCAGGGGTGGCGAGCAGTACTTC. The encoded protein is CAWSVARGGEQYF.

This clone was counted between two and nine times. The CDR3 region is CASSGTGSFPGELFF. The CDR3, as DNA: TGTGCCAGCAGCGGAACCGGGTCCTTTCCCGGGGAGCTGTTTTTT. The J gene is TRBJ2-2, the V gene TRBV27; D is unresolved. Germline V lookup: CDR1 MNHEY, CDR2 SMNVEV (reference sequence). This CDR3 is built from 15 residues. V dropped 6 bases and J dropped 6 bases, with 17 bases sitting between them.